These 24 T cell receptor beta chains were sequenced from one sample in a study of T cell responses to AZD1222 COVID-19 vaccine. Data came from immunoSEQ multiplex PCR; TCRdb stores just in-frame clones and leaves some out. The table has more than 140,000 clones, about 90% seen once. This material consisted of peripheral blood, taken on day 0 of AZD1222 vaccination. Every receptor here comes from an adult in good health.

The chain joins TRBV29-1 to TRBJ1-2; D not certain. V lost 5 bases and J lost 6, with 10 bases in between. Per germline, CDR1 SQVTM and CDR2 ANQGSEA. This CDR3 contains 11 residues. For the CDR3, the DNA is TGCAGCGTTCATGCCCCCCATGGCTACACCTTC. Translating gives CSVHAPHGYTF.

The rearrangement uses TRBV18 and TRBJ2-5; 12 bases are shared with TRBD2. This CDR3 comprises 15 residues. J lost 2 bases, V lost 3 bases, and 1 base had no gene match. Germline V gives CDR1 KGHSH, CDR2 LQKENI. This CDR3 reads CASSPGLAGQETQYF. CDR3 coding DNA: TGTGCCAGCTCACCCGGACTAGCGGGACAAGAGACCCAGTACTTC.

V usage is TRBV27 and J usage is TRBJ2-7; weak D call: TRBD1 (5 bases). The V end was cut by 2 bases, the J end by 5 bases, with 13 bases between. Per the germline V gene, CDR1 is MNHEY and CDR2 is SMNVEV (reference sequence). The CDR3 totals 14 residues. The CDR3 loop is CASSLKGNRDEQYF. CDR3 DNA: TGTGCCAGCAGTTTAAAGGGGAATAGGGACGAGCAGTACTTC.

The gene calls are TRBV7-3 and TRBJ2-5; either TRBD1 or TRBD2 may supply D (5 bases each). The V gene's germline CDR1 is SGHTA and CDR2 FQGTGA. V was pared by 2 bases and J by 7 bases, with 11 bases between. This CDR3 has 13 amino acids. The CDR3 protein is CASSLGTWGTQYF. In DNA form, the CDR3 reads TGTGCCAGCAGCTTAGGGACCTGGGGGACCCAGTACTTC.

Only a few counts were recorded for this clone. The CDR3, as DNA: TGTGCCAGTAGACAGGGGGACACTGAAGCTTTCTTT. Its translation: CASRQGDTEAFF. The gene calls are TRBV19 and TRBJ1-1; TRBD1 agrees at 8 bases. CDR1 and CDR2 from the germline V gene are LNHDA and SQIVND (reference sequence). The CDR3 has 12 amino acids. J was trimmed by 3 bases and V by 6 bases; bases with no gene match: 0.

V is TRBV4-3 and J is TRBJ2-1; possibly TRBD2 for D (6 bases). Trimming shortened V by 4 bases and J by 0 bases, and 10 bases separated the two germline ends. The CDR3 has 15 residues. Germline V gene lookup returns CDR1 LGHNA and CDR2 YSLEER. The CDR3 loop reads CASSPEGSSYNEQFF. In nucleotides, the CDR3 is TGCGCCAGCAGCCCGGAGGGTAGCTCCTACAATGAGCAGTTCTTC.

The chain has TRBV14 and TRBJ2-7; TRBD2 agrees at 7 bases. This CDR3 has 16 residues. The V segment lost 1 base and the J segment 0 bases; nucleotides outside the gene matches: 6. Per the germline V gene, CDR1 is SGHDN and CDR2 is FVKESK. CDR3 sequence (DNA): TGTGCCAGCAGCCAAGGGCGGGCGGGAGCCTCCTACGAGCAGTACTTC. Its translation: CASSQGRAGASYEQYF.

The chain employs TRBV6-2 or TRBV6-3 and TRBJ2-1; D is perhaps TRBD2 (5 bases). Germline V gene sequence: CDR1 MNHEY, CDR2 SVGEGT. The CDR3 contains 11 residues. V lost 5 bases to trimming and J lost 9 bases, with 8 bases between them. CDR3: CASSQTTEQFF. The CDR3 nucleotides are TGTGCCAGCAGTCAGACTACTGAGCAGTTCTTC.

The CDR3 region is CASSFIGGEETQYF. CDR3 in DNA: TGTGCCAGCAGTTTTATAGGGGGCGAAGAGACCCAGTACTTC. The chain carries TRBV27 and TRBJ2-5; TRBD1 aligns across 7 bases. The trim removed 3 bases at V and 3 bases at J, leaving 4 bases unmatched. CDR3 length equals 14 residues. The germline V gene encodes CDR1 MNHEY and CDR2 SMNVEV (reference sequence).

V gene TRBV5-4 combines with J gene TRBJ2-2, with 10 bases matching TRBD2. The ends lost 4 bases at V and 1 base at J; junction bases unmatched: 10. There are 18 residues in the CDR3. Germline lookup yields CDR1 SGHNT and CDR2 YYREEE (reference sequence). In DNA, the CDR3 is TGTGCCAGCAGCCGACGTGGACTAGCGGCACTGAACACCGGGGAGCTGTTTTTT. Its translation is CASSRRGLAALNTGELFF.

The rearrangement links TRBV28 to TRBJ2-7; TRBD1 matches at 7 bases. The CDR3 is 14 amino acids. Germline V lookup: CDR1 MDHEN, CDR2 SYDVKM. The ends lost 6 bases at V and 0 bases at J; junction bases unmatched: 5. Here the CDR3 reads CASRGQISSYEQYF. CDR3 bases: TGTGCCAGCAGGGGACAGATAAGCTCCTACGAGCAGTACTTC.

The chain is built from TRBV19 and TRBJ2-2; 9 bases map to TRBD1. Germline V gene data show CDR1 as LNHDA and CDR2 as SQIVND (reference sequence). The CDR3 loop spans 15 amino acids. Germline trimming cut 3 bases from V and 6 bases from J; bases unmatched to any gene: 5. CDR3 region: CASSIGQGLSGELFF. CDR3 nucleotides: TGTGCCAGTAGTATTGGACAGGGGCTCTCCGGGGAGCTGTTTTTT.

The chain employs TRBV19 and TRBJ1-5, with 9 positions matching TRBD1. The V segment lost 6 bases and the J segment 6 bases; nucleotides outside the gene matches: 9. The CDR3 covers 15 residues. Germline V CDR1 and CDR2: LNHDA, SQIVND (reference sequence). CDR3 sequence reads: CASRVATGGGQPQHF. In nucleotides, the CDR3 is TGTGCCAGTAGAGTTGCGACAGGGGGGGGTCAGCCCCAGCATTTT.

This chain uses TRBV11-2 with TRBJ1-1, with D possibly matching TRBD1 (5 bases). Trimming removed 1 base at V and 4 bases at J, with 10 bases between. CDR3 size: 14 residues. Germline CDR1 is SGHAT and CDR2 is FQNNGV. The CDR3 reads CASSLAGQGTEAFF. The CDR3, as DNA: TGTGCCAGCAGCTTAGCAGGGCAGGGCACTGAAGCTTTCTTT.

The rearrangement links TRBV2 to TRBJ1-5, with no clear D. The CDR3 extends over 16 amino acids. V was pared by 0 bases and J by 0 bases, with 9 bases between. From germline, CDR1 is SNHLY and CDR2 FYNNEI. The CDR3 loop reads CASSEADVFSNQPQHF. The CDR3 coding sequence is TGTGCCAGCAGTGAAGCGGACGTTTTTAGCAATCAGCCCCAGCATTTT.

The chain couples TRBV28 to TRBJ2-5, with D maybe TRBD1 (6 bases). The CDR3 has 14 residues. The V gene's germline CDR1 is MDHEN and CDR2 SYDVKM. Trimming took off 5 bases at V and 5 bases at J, with 15 bases between the two ends. In DNA, the CDR3 is TGTGCCAGCAGTACCCTTGGGACATCTGAGACCCAGTACTTC. It translates to CASSTLGTSETQYF.

The CDR3 sequence is CASRDGTAFTDTQYF. The CDR3 DNA reads TGTGCCAGCAGGGATGGGACAGCCTTCACAGATACGCAGTATTTT. This sequence joins TRBV28 and TRBJ2-3; TRBD1 aligns across 7 bases. V dropped 6 bases and J dropped 2; count of bases not matched to a gene: 8. Germline values: CDR1 MDHEN, CDR2 SYDVKM. This CDR3 has 15 residues. The whole variable domain, filled in from reference TRBV28 and TRBJ2-3, reads DVKVTQSSRYLVKRTGEKVFLECVQDMDHENMFWYRQDPGLGLRLIYFSYDVKMKEKGDIPEGYSVSREKKERFSLILESASTNQTSMYLCASRDGTAFTDTQYFGPGTRLTVL.

This chain joins TRBV9 and TRBJ1-5; no definite D call. Trimming cost V 3 bases and J 4 bases, with 8 bases left between them. The CDR3 length is 13 residues. Germline loops: CDR1 SGDLS, CDR2 YYNGEE. The CDR3 coding sequence is TGTGCCAGCAGCGAAGGGTGGAATCAGCCCCAGCATTTT. Translating it yields CASSEGWNQPQHF.

The V gene is TRBV12-5, the J gene TRBJ2-5; D possibly corresponds to TRBD1 (5 bases). Trimming took 1 base from V and 4 from J, leaving 7 bases between them. In germline, CDR1 is LGHNT, CDR2 FRNRAP. This CDR3 has 13 residues. The CDR3 here is CASGLGGGETQYF. CDR3 DNA: TGTGCTAGTGGTTTGGGGGGCGGAGAGACCCAGTACTTC.

The J gene is TRBJ2-1, the V gene TRBV6-2 or TRBV6-3, with 8 bases that match TRBD1. Losses at the gene ends were 5 bases for V and 8 bases for J; bases not matched to a gene: 11. This CDR3 has 15 amino acids. The V gene's germline CDR1 is MNHEY and CDR2 SVGEGT. As DNA, the CDR3 is TGTGCCAGCAGTACTCCCGGGACAGGAAAGGATGAGCAGTTCTTC. Encoded protein: CASSTPGTGKDEQFF.

The chain employs TRBV13 and TRBJ1-3; no definite D call. V was shortened by 5 bases and J by 0 bases, with 14 bases between the two germline ends. Germline V gives CDR1 PRHDT, CDR2 FYEKMQ (reference sequence). This CDR3 comprises 16 residues. The CDR3 protein is CASSPQEVLSGNTIYF. CDR3 sequence (DNA): TGTGCCAGCAGCCCCCAGGAGGTACTCTCTGGAAACACCATATATTTT. Based on the CDR3 plus reference TRBV13 and TRBJ1-3, the full variable domain is AAGVIQSPRHLIKEKRETATLKCYPIPRHDTVYWYQQGPGQDPQFLISFYEKMQSDKGSIPDRFSAQQFSDYHSELNMSSLELGDSALYFCASSPQEVLSGNTIYFGEGSWLTVV.

The chain links TRBV3-1 (or the pseudogene TRBV3-2) to TRBJ1-6; possible D gene TRBD1, 6 bases. Trimming cost V 4 bases and J 9 bases, with 16 bases left between them. Germline V gene lookup returns CDR1 LGHDT and CDR2 YNNKEL (reference sequence). This CDR3 has 15 residues. CDR3: CASSLDWGATSPLHF. CDR3 sequence (DNA): TGTGCCAGCAGCCTAGACTGGGGGGCAACTTCACCCCTCCACTTT.

V and J are TRBV19 and TRBJ1-5, with TRBD1 as a possible D gene (5 bases). The germline V and J ends were trimmed by 5 bases and 5 bases, with 13 bases remaining between them. The CDR3 contains 14 residues. Germline lookup yields CDR1 LNHDA and CDR2 SQIVND (reference sequence). The CDR3 coding sequence is TGTGCCAGTAGTGTCGGACGGGACCATCAGCCCCAGCATTTT. This gives the protein CASSVGRDHQPQHF.

The chain has TRBV19 and TRBJ2-3; 7 positions match TRBD2. The CDR3 has 17 residues. V was clipped by 0 bases and J by 1 base; unmatched bases: 7. Germline CDR1 is LNHDA and CDR2 is SQIVND (reference sequence). Written as DNA, the CDR3 is TGTGCCAGTAGTATAGATCTACAGGCGGGAGGCACAGATACGCAGTATTTT. This translates into CASSIDLQAGGTDTQYF.